These T cell receptor beta chains were read from a single sample in a study of blood T cells in healthy people across ages. TCRdb re-derived calls from the 5' RACE reads in MiXCR, one entry per CDR3 protein. Of 1 million to 1.2 million distinct CDR3 sequences in the sample, roughly two fifths were seen once. The sample comprised blood. The receptors derive from a man aged 18 to 30 in good health. The CDR3 runs from the conserved cysteine through the conserved F or W. A D gene is named only where the DNA matches it firmly. Rows give clone size only sometimes, using once, few, many, or a class for an expanded clone.

13	TRBV27	-	-	TRBJ2-1	CASSSGPRNEQFF	TGTGCCAGCAGTTCGGGACCTAGGAATGAGCAGTTCTTC
14	TRBV6-5	-	-	TRBJ2-7	CASSYFPASYEQYF	TGTGCCAGCAGTTACTTTCCGGCTTCCTACGAGCAGTACTTC
14	TRBV12-3/TRBV12-4	-	TRBD1	TRBJ1-1	CASRAGQVYTEAFF	TGTGCCAGCAGAGCGGGACAGGTCTACACTGAAGCTTTCTTT
15	TRBV12-3/TRBV12-4	few	-	TRBJ1-2	CASSFRAGRDYGYTF	TGTGCCAGCAGTTTTAGAGCGGGCAGGGACTATGGCTACACCTTC
17	TRBV7-9	few	TRBD1	TRBJ1-4	CASSDWDRGSEGEKLFF	TGTGCCAGCAGCGACTGGGACAGGGGTTCTGAGGGTGAAAAACTGTTTTTT
16	TRBV4-3	-	-	TRBJ1-3	CASSQTVQSSGNTIYF	TGCGCCAGCAGCCAGACTGTTCAGAGCTCTGGAAACACCATATATTTT
13	TRBV12-3/TRBV12-4	few	-	TRBJ1-2	CASSSPRVGGYTF	TGTGCCAGCAGTTCACCGAGGGTGGGAGGCTACACCTTC
16	TRBV7-9	-	TRBD2	TRBJ2-3	CASSPGTSEVTDTQYF	TGTGCCAGCAGCCCTGGGACTAGCGAGGTCACAGATACGCAGTATTTT
14	TRBV7-3	once	-	TRBJ2-7	CASSPTGTSGPQYF	TGTGCCAGCAGTCCGACGGGGACCTCGGGGCCGCAGTACTTC
15	TRBV20-1	few	TRBD1	TRBJ1-5	CSGSKDRGINQPQHF	TGCAGTGGATCCAAGGACAGGGGGATCAATCAGCCCCAGCATTTT
13	TRBV7-2	-	-	TRBJ1-1	CASRRDKNTEAFF	TGTGCCAGCAGAAGAGACAAGAACACTGAAGCTTTCTTT
12	TRBV12-3/TRBV12-4	few	-	TRBJ2-5	CASNQGQETQYF	TGTGCCAGCAACCAGGGGCAAGAGACCCAGTACTTC
17	TRBV4-1	few	TRBD1	TRBJ1-4	CASSQNPDRLGSEKLFF	TGCGCCAGCAGCCAAAACCCGGACAGGTTGGGGAGTGAAAAACTGTTTTTT
15	TRBV11-1	-	-	TRBJ2-1	CASRKPGRGTDEQFF	TGTGCCAGCAGAAAACCGGGACGGGGGACAGATGAGCAGTTCTTC
14	TRBV12-3/TRBV12-4	few	TRBD2	TRBJ2-1	CASSLATSGGAEFF	TGTGCCAGCAGTTTAGCTACTAGCGGGGGGGCTGAGTTCTTC
19	TRBV9	-	TRBD1	TRBJ1-2	CASSDPSGRGNGRVYGYTF	TGTGCCAGCAGCGATCCGTCGGGCAGGGGGAATGGTCGTGTCTATGGCTACACCTTC
13	TRBV7-9	few	-	TRBJ2-7	CASSLVPAYEQYF	TGTGCCAGCAGCTTAGTCCCGGCCTACGAGCAGTACTTC
13	TRBV3-1	many	-	TRBJ2-3	CASSQVLSDTQYF	TGTGCCAGCAGCCAAGTCCTCTCAGATACGCAGTATTTT
14	TRBV7-2	-	-	TRBJ1-1	CASSLVWGSTEAFF	TGTGCCAGCAGCTTAGTTTGGGGGAGCACTGAAGCTTTCTTT
16	TRBV7-9	-	-	TRBJ1-2	CASSLDSGAANYGYTF	TGTGCCAGCAGCTTAGATAGTGGGGCGGCTAACTATGGCTACACCTTC
15	TRBV28	few	-	TRBJ1-5	CASSFNLASNQPQHF	TGTGCCAGCAGTTTTAATTTGGCTAGCAATCAGCCCCAGCATTTT
17	TRBV5-6	many	TRBD1	TRBJ2-1	CASRAFGGQGYYNEQFF	TGTGCCAGCCGAGCTTTCGGGGGACAGGGGTACTACAATGAGCAGTTCTTC
16	TRBV20-1	-	TRBD1	TRBJ1-5	CSASPYRDRTNQPQHF	TGCAGTGCTAGCCCATATAGGGACAGGACCAATCAGCCCCAGCATTTT
15	TRBV12-3/TRBV12-4	once	TRBD2	TRBJ2-1	CASTGSGGAGNEQFF	TGTGCCAGCACCGGTAGCGGGGGGGCGGGAAATGAGCAGTTCTTC
12	TRBV9	few	TRBD1	TRBJ1-4	CASSQQGGKLFF	TGTGCCAGCAGCCAACAGGGGGGAAAACTGTTTTTT
13	TRBV20-1	-	-	TRBJ1-1	CSARYWGNTEAFF	TGCAGTGCTAGGTACTGGGGAAACACTGAAGCTTTCTTT
14	TRBV27	-	TRBD2	TRBJ2-7	CASSQSSGAYEQYF	TGTGCCAGCAGTCAATCTAGCGGGGCCTACGAGCAGTACTTC
14	TRBV11-2	-	-	TRBJ1-1	CASSSRQDFTEAFF	TGTGCCAGCAGCTCCCGACAGGATTTCACTGAAGCTTTCTTT
15	TRBV6-2/TRBV6-3	-	-	TRBJ2-1	CASSYFGMSYNEQFF	TGTGCCAGCAGTTACTTTGGGATGTCATACAATGAGCAGTTCTTC
16	TRBV4-3	once	-	TRBJ2-3	CASSQSSGPLTDTQYF	TGCGCCAGCAGCCAAAGTAGCGGTCCACTTACAGATACGCAGTATTTT
16	TRBV28	-	TRBD1	TRBJ2-1	CASSGEDRGRINEQFF	TGTGCCAGCAGTGGGGAAGACAGGGGGCGAATCAATGAGCAGTTCTTC
16	TRBV10-3	-	-	TRBJ1-4	CAISANRERSNEKLFF	TGTGCCATCAGTGCTAACAGGGAAAGGTCTAATGAAAAACTGTTTTTT
13	TRBV4-3	few	-	TRBJ2-5	CASSIGQSETQYF	TGCGCCAGCAGCATCGGACAGTCAGAGACCCAGTACTTC
14	TRBV27	-	-	TRBJ2-2	CASKWGSRAGELFF	TGTGCCAGCAAGTGGGGGAGTCGGGCCGGGGAGCTGTTTTTT
13	TRBV20-1	-	-	TRBJ1-5	CSADSRDNQPQHF	TGCAGTGCTGACTCCAGGGACAATCAGCCCCAGCATTTT
13	TRBV7-2	-	-	TRBJ1-1	CASGRVVGSEAFF	TGTGCCAGCGGGAGGGTGGTTGGCTCTGAAGCTTTCTTT
15	TRBV2	-	TRBD1	TRBJ2-7	CASSTGQGATDEQYF	TGTGCCAGCAGTACCGGACAGGGAGCGACGGATGAGCAGTACTTC
16	TRBV3-1	-	TRBD2	TRBJ2-7	CASSLQSGGASNEQYF	TGTGCCAGCAGCTTACAGAGCGGGGGGGCCTCAAATGAGCAGTACTTC
13	TRBV20-1	few	-	TRBJ2-3	CSAVQTSTDTQYF	TGCAGTGCTGTCCAAACTAGCACAGATACGCAGTATTTT
15	TRBV4-3	few	TRBD2	TRBJ2-7	CASSRTLAGDYEQYF	TGCGCCAGCAGCCGAACACTAGCGGGGGACTACGAGCAGTACTTC
12	TRBV5-1	few	-	TRBJ2-1	CASTTPGNEQFF	TGCGCCAGCACCACCCCCGGTAATGAGCAGTTCTTC
16	TRBV15	-	-	TRBJ1-5	CATSRDGAGVNQPQHF	TGTGCCACCAGCAGAGATGGAGCTGGGGTCAATCAGCCCCAGCATTTT
12	TRBV29-1	few	-	TRBJ1-2	CSVEVGHYGYTF	TGCAGCGTTGAAGTCGGCCACTATGGCTACACCTTC
15	TRBV5-5	few	TRBD1	TRBJ2-2	CASSKGTGGSGELFF	TGTGCCAGCAGCAAGGGGACAGGGGGATCCGGGGAGCTGTTTTTT
13	TRBV20-1	-	-	TRBJ1-1	CSAPVSPNTEAFF	TGCAGTGCCCCGGTATCACCGAACACTGAAGCTTTCTTT
16	TRBV4-3	-	-	TRBJ1-5	CASSQDYGYSNQPQHF	TGCGCCAGCAGCCAAGATTATGGGTATAGCAATCAGCCCCAGCATTTT
14	TRBV28	-	-	TRBJ2-5	CASSPPASRETQYF	TGTGCCAGCAGCCCCCCCGCTAGCAGAGAGACCCAGTACTTC
16	TRBV12-3/TRBV12-4	-	TRBD1	TRBJ1-1	CASTTGTGAWGTEAFF	TGTGCCAGCACTACCGGGACAGGGGCGTGGGGCACTGAAGCTTTCTTT
15	TRBV4-3	-	-	TRBJ2-7	CASSPSRRALNEQYF	TGCGCCAGCAGCCCCTCCAGGAGGGCTTTGAATGAGCAGTACTTC
17	TRBV4-3	once	TRBD2	TRBJ2-1	CASSQAPSGGAGNEQFF	TGCGCCAGCAGCCAGGCCCCTAGCGGGGGGGCAGGGAATGAGCAGTTCTTC
11	TRBV28	-	-	TRBJ1-5	CASSLVQPQLF	TGTGCCAGCAGTTTAGTCCAGCCCCAGCTTTTT
15	TRBV2	few	-	TRBJ1-2	CASSDGQLFNYGYTF	TGTGCCAGCAGTGACGGACAGCTATTTAACTATGGCTACACCTTC
13	TRBV6-1	few	-	TRBJ1-4	CASSEVGDEKLFF	TGTGCCAGCAGTGAAGTGGGGGATGAAAAACTGTTTTTT
12	TRBV30	-	-	TRBJ1-2	CAWRAISYGYTF	TGTGCCTGGAGGGCCATCAGCTATGGCTACACCTTC
11	TRBV10-2	-	-	TRBJ1-1	CASSVGAEAFF	TGCGCCAGCAGTGTTGGAGCCGAAGCTTTCTTT
13	TRBV18	-	-	TRBJ1-1	CASSPFGGTETFF	TGTGCCAGCTCACCATTTGGGGGCACTGAAACTTTCTTT